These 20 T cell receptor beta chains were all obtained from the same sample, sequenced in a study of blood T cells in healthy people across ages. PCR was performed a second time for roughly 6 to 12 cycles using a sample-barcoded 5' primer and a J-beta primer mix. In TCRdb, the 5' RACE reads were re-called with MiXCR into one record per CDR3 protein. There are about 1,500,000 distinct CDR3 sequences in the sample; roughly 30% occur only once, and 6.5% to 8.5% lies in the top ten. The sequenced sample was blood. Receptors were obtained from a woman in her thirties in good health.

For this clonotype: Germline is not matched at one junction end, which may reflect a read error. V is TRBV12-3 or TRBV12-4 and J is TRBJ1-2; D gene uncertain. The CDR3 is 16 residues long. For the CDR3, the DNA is TGTGTCAGCAGTTTACGATCACCGGGAGACACGTTTGGCTACACCTTC. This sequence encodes CVSSLRSPGDTFGYTF.

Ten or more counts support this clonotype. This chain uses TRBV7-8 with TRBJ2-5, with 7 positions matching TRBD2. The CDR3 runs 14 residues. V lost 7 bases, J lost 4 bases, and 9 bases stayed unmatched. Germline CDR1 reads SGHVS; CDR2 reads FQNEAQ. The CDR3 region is CASTIPSGSETQYF. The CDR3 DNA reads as TGTGCCAGCACCATTCCTAGCGGCTCAGAGACCCAGTACTTC. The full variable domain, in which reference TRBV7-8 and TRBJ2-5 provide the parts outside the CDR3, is GAGVSQSPRYKVAKRGQDVALRCDPISGHVSLFWYQQALGQGPEFLTYFQNEAQLDKSGLPSDRFFAERPEGSVSTLKIQRTQQEDSAVYLCASTIPSGSETQYFGPGTRLLVL.

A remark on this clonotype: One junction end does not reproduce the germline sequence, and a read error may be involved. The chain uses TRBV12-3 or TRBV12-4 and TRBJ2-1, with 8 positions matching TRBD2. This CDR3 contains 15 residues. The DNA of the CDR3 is TGTGCCAGCAGCCCTTCCGGGGGGGCCTACTATGAGCAGTTCTTC. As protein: CASSPSGGAYYEQFF.

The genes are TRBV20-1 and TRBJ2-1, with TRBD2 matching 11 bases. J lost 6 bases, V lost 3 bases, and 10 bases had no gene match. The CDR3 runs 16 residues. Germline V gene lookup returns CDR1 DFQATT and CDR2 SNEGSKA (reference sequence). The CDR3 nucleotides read TGCAGTGCTAGGGACACTACTAGCGGGAGTATCAATGAGCAGTTCTTC. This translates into CSARDTTSGSINEQFF.

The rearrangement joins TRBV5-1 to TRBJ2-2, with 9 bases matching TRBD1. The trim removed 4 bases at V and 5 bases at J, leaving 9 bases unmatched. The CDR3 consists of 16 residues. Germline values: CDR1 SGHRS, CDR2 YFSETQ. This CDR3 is CASSRGQGRTTGELFF. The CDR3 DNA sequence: TGCGCCAGCAGCAGGGGACAGGGTCGCACTACCGGGGAGCTGTTTTTT.

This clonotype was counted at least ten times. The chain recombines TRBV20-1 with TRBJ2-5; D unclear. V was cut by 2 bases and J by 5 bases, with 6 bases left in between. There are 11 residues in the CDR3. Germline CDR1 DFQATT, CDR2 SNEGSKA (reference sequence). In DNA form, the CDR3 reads TGCAGTGCTAGATCTATTGAGACCCAGTACTTC. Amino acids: CSARSIETQYF.

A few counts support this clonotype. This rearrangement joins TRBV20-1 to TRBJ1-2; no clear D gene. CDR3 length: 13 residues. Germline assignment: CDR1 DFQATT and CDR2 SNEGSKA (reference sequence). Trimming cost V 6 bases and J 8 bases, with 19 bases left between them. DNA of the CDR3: TGCAGTGCCTCCTCTTGGGCTCAGGACGGCTACACCTTC. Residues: CSASSWAQDGYTF.

The CDR3 DNA sequence: TGTGCCAGCAGCATATCTAGCGGGACCAGCTCTGGGGCCAACGTCCTGACTTTC. Residues: CASSISSGTSSGANVLTF. V gene TRBV7-9 combines with J gene TRBJ2-6, with 9 nucleotides matching TRBD2. The CDR3 covers 18 residues. The germline V gene encodes CDR1 SEHNR and CDR2 FQNEAQ (reference sequence). V lost 5 bases to trimming and J lost 0 bases; unmatched junction nucleotides: 8.

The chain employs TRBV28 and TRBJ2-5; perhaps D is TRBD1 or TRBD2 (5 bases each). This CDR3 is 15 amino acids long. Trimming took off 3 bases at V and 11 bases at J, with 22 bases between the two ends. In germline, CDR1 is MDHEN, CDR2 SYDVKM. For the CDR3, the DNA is TGTGCCAGCAGTTTCCTAGTGAACCGGGGCAATGAGCAGTACTTC. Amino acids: CASSFLVNRGNEQYF.

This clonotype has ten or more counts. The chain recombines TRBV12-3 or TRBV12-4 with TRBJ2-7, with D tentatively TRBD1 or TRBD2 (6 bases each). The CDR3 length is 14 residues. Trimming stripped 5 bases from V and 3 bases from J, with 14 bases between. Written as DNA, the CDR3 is TGTGCCAGCAGTAAGGGCGGAGGGGGCTACGAGCAGTACTTC. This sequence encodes CASSKGGGGYEQYF.

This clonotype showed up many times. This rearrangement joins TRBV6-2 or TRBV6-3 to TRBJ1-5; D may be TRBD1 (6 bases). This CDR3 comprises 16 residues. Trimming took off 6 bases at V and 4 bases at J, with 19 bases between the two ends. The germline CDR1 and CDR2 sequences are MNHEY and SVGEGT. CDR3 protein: CASRPLPTGPNQPQHF. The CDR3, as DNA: TGTGCCAGCAGACCTCTCCCGACAGGACCGAATCAGCCCCAGCATTTT.

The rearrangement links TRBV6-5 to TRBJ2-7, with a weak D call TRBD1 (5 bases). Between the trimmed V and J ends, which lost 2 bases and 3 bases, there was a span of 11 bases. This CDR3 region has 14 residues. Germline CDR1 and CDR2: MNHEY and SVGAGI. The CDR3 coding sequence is TGTGCCAGCAGTTACGCCGACAGTGACTACGAGCAGTACTTC. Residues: CASSYADSDYEQYF.

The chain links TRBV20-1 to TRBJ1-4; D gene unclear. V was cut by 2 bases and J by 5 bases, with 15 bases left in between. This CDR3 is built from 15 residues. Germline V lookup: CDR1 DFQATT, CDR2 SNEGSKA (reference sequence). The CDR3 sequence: CSARLGPGANEKLFF. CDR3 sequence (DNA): TGCAGTGCTAGATTGGGCCCAGGCGCCAATGAAAAACTGTTTTTT.

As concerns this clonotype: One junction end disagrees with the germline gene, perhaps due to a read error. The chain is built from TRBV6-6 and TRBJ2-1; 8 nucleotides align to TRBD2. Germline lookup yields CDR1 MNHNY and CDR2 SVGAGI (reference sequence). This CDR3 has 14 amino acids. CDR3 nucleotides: TGTGTCAGCAGTGGCAGCGGGGGTTACAATGAGCAGTTCTTC. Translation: CVSSGSGGYNEQFF.

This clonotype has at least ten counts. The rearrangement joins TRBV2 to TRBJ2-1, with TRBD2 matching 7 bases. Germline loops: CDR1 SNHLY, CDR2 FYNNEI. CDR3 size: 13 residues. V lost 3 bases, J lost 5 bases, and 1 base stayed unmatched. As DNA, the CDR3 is TGTGCCAGCAGTGAGAGCGGGGACAATGAGCAGTTCTTC. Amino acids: CASSESGDNEQFF. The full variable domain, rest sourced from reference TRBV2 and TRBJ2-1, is EPEVTQTPSHQVTQMGQEVILRCVPISNHLYFYWYRQILGQKVEFLVSFYNNEISEKSEIFDDQFSVERPDGSNFTLKIRSTKLEDSAMYFCASSESGDNEQFFGPGTRLTVL.

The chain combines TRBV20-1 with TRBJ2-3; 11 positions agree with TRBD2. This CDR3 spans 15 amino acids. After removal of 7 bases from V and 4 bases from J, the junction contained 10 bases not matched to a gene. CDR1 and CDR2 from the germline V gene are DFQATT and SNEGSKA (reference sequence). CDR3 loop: CSGDLAGGTPDTQYF. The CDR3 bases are TGCAGTGGGGACCTAGCGGGAGGCACCCCAGATACGCAGTATTTT.

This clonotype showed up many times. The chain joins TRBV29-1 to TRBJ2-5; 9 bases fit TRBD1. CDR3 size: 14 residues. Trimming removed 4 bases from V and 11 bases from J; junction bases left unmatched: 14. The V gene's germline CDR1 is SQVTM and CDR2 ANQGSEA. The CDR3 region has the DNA TGCAGCGTTGGCGCCGGGACAGGGACCTACGGGCAGTACTTC. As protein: CSVGAGTGTYGQYF. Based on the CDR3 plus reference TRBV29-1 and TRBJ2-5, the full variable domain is SAVISQKPSRDICQRGTSLTIQCQVDSQVTMMFWYRQQPGQSLTLIATANQGSEATYESGFVIDKFPISRPNLTFSTLTVSNMSPEDSSIYLCSVGAGTGTYGQYFGPGTRLLVL.

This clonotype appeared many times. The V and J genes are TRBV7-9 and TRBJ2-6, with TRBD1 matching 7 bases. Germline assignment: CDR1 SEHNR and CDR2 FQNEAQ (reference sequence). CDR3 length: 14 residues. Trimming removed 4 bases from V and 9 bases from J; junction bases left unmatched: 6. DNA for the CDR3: TGTGCCAGCAGCTCCTCAGGGGGTCTCAACGTCCTGACTTTC. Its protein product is CASSSSGGLNVLTF.

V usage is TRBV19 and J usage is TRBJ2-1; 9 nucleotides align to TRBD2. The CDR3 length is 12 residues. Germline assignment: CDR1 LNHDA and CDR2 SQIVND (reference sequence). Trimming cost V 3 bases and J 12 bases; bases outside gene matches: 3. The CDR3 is CASSIAAGGQFF. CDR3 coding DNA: TGTGCCAGTAGTATTGCAGCGGGAGGGCAGTTCTTC.

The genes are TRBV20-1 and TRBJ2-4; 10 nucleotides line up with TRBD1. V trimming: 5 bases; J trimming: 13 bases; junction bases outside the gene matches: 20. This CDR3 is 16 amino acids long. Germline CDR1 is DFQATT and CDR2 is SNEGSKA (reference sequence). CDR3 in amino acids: CSASSRDRGYTKEQYF. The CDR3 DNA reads TGCAGTGCTTCCAGCCGGGACAGGGGATATACGAAGGAGCAGTACTTC.